Below, one T cell receptor beta chain is given with its context. The sample belongs to a study of cytomegalovirus exposure and HLA in healthy donors. This PCR relied on a set of 60 Vbeta primers and 13 Jbeta primers. The repertoire was sequenced with immunoSEQ multiplex PCR; TCRdb's copy has only in-frame clones and lacks some. Of roughly 150,000 clones in the sample, roughly four fifths were seen once. The CDR3 spans 16 residues. The V end was cut by 6 bases, the J end by 1 base, with 18 bases between. The germline V gene encodes CDR1 MDHEN and CDR2 SYDVKM. Material for sequencing was PBMCs. The receptor comes from a girl aged 2 to 10 in good health and CMV-seropositive. The chain employs TRBV28 and TRBJ2-5; D uncertain. The CDR3 nucleotides read TGTGCCAGCAGCGACCCTATATTCGCGGTCCAAGAGACCCAGTACTTC. Translated, it gives CASSDPIFAVQETQYF.